A single sample is the source of the 2 T cell receptor beta chains below, sequenced in a study of blood T cell repertoires in COVID-19. Using immunoSEQ multiplex PCR, the repertoire was profiled, and TCRdb retains in-frame clones only, with some absent. The sample shows around 140,000 clones, 75% to 80% of them seen only once. Input material: peripheral blood. Source of these receptors: a woman aged 45 to 65 with active or convalescent COVID-19.

The chain employs TRBV2 and TRBJ1-3; 12 bases align to TRBD1. After removal of 8 bases from V and 3 bases from J, the junction contained 5 bases not matched to a gene. Germline CDR1 is SNHLY and CDR2 is FYNNEI. The CDR3 spans 15 residues. CDR3: CASLGTGGHGNTIYF. For the CDR3, the DNA is TGTGCCAGCCTAGGGACAGGGGGCCATGGAAACACCATATATTTT.

The count of this clone is one. This chain joins TRBV6-6 and TRBJ2-1, with 15 bases lining up with TRBD2. Losses at the gene ends were 5 bases for V and 8 bases for J; bases not matched to a gene: 10. This CDR3 contains 17 residues. Germline V lookup: CDR1 MNHNY, CDR2 SVGAGI (reference sequence). CDR3 amino acids: CASSQGLAGGGGHEQFF. CDR3 bases: TGTGCCAGCAGTCAGGGACTAGCGGGAGGAGGGGGTCATGAGCAGTTCTTC.